Described below is a single TCR beta chain sequence and its context. The germline V gene encodes CDR1 MNHNS and CDR2 SASEGT. V lost 7 bases and J lost 7, with 20 bases in between. The CDR3 spans 15 residues. Method: immunoSEQ multiplex PCR; TCRdb's copy keeps in-frame clones and lacks some. Among 2 million to 2.5 million clones, roughly 93% were seen once, and the ten largest hold approximately 0.35%. This specimen comes from a study of shared clonotypes between healthy human individuals. Specimen: naive CD4+ T cells from PBMCs. Subset meaning: CD45RA+ positively selected. The TCR originated in a man aged 18 to 35 in good health. Some clones in this sample may be carry-over from other donors' samples. The chain uses TRBV6-1 and TRBJ1-5; D not certain. This CDR3 is CASKNVIGSYQPQHF. CDR3 sequence (DNA): TGTGCCAGCAAGAACGTTATAGGGTCGTACCAGCCCCAGCATTTT.